One sample yielded the 7 T cell receptor beta chains listed below, sequenced in a study of blood T cell repertoires in COVID-19. Clones were sequenced by immunoSEQ multiplex PCR, and TCRdb holds only the in-frame ones, with some missing. The sample lists 81,000 or so clones, approximately 80% occurring once. The sample was peripheral blood. These receptors all come from a human donor in a cohort sampled during active COVID-19.

The V gene is TRBV11-1, the J gene TRBJ1-4; 9 nucleotides match TRBD1. The CDR3 sequence is 14 residues long. Per germline, CDR1 SGHAT and CDR2 FQDESV (reference sequence). With V trimmed by 5 bases and J by 8 bases, 6 bases remained unmatched. The CDR3 DNA is TGTGCCAGCAGCCCGGGACAGGGCGCAGAAAAACTGTTTTTT. Translating gives CASSPGQGAEKLFF.

This clone turned up a few times. The chain carries TRBV6-6 and TRBJ2-1; TRBD2 matches at 7 bases. Germline CDR1 reads MNHNY; CDR2 reads SVGAGI (reference sequence). This CDR3 region has 14 residues. The J segment lost 9 bases and the V segment lost 4 bases, leaving 9 bases of the junction unmatched. For the CDR3, the DNA is TGTGCCAGCAGTTCCCTGTCCGGGGGGAGTGAGCAGTTCTTC. Translating it yields CASSSLSGGSEQFF.

The chain uses TRBV5-4 and TRBJ2-3; 12 positions match TRBD2. The V segment lost 4 bases and the J segment 9 bases; nucleotides outside the gene matches: 12. Germline V gene data show CDR1 as SGHNT and CDR2 as YYREEE (reference sequence). The CDR3 runs to 16 residues. In DNA form, the CDR3 reads TGTGCCAGCAGCGGGGGACTAGCGGGCAGACTAGGGACGCAGTATTTT. This encodes CASSGGLAGRLGTQYF.

The rearrangement joins TRBV4-2 to TRBJ2-1; possible D gene TRBD1, 6 bases. Germline V lookup: CDR1 LGHNA, CDR2 YNFKEQ. This CDR3 spans 17 amino acids. V was pared by 5 bases and J by 3 bases, with 20 bases between. The CDR3 nucleotides are TGTGCCAGCAGCGATCCGGCAGGGGCCCTCTACTACAATGAGCAGTTCTTC. This translates into CASSDPAGALYYNEQFF.

This chain joins TRBV6-6 and TRBJ1-1, with a tentative D call TRBD1 (6 bases). This CDR3 is 13 amino acids long. The V gene's germline CDR1 is MNHNY and CDR2 SVGAGI (reference sequence). Trimming took 2 bases from V and 5 from J, leaving 9 bases between them. In DNA, the CDR3 is TGTGCCAGCAGTTACGGCAGGGGAACTGAAGCTTTCTTT. Protein sequence: CASSYGRGTEAFF.

The chain is built from TRBV7-3 and TRBJ1-5; TRBD1 matches at 9 bases. Losses at the gene ends were 8 bases for V and 2 bases for J; bases not matched to a gene: 16. The CDR3 contains 18 residues. The germline V gene encodes CDR1 SGHTA and CDR2 FQGTGA. CDR3 sequence reads: CASLPPTGTGTGNQPQHF. In DNA form, the CDR3 reads TGTGCCAGCTTACCGCCCACCGGGACAGGGACGGGCAATCAGCCCCAGCATTTT.

The chain couples TRBV3-1 (or the pseudogene TRBV3-2) to TRBJ2-6, with 8 bases aligning to TRBD1. This CDR3 has 18 amino acids. Germline trimming cut 0 bases from V and 2 bases from J; bases unmatched to any gene: 6. Germline CDR1 and CDR2: LGHDT and YNNKEL (reference sequence). The CDR3 spells CASSQDGIQGAGANVLTF. In nucleotides, the CDR3 is TGTGCCAGCAGCCAAGACGGTATACAGGGGGCTGGGGCCAACGTCCTGACTTTC.